This T cell receptor beta chain originates from a study of cytomegalovirus exposure and HLA in healthy donors. Study-wide results and limits: The listing of 150 to 200 TCR beta chains classed them as cytomegalovirus-associated.

This CDR3 has 14 amino acids. Trimming took 4 bases from V and 3 from J, leaving 13 bases between them. The germline gives CDR1 LNHDA, CDR2 SQIVND (reference sequence). PCR was performed using 60 Vbeta and 13 Jbeta primers. Method: immunoSEQ multiplex PCR; TCRdb's copy keeps in-frame clones and lacks some. The sample holds approximately 160,000 clones, roughly four fifths seen once. As for this clone: Antigen unknown.

Unrecorded immune exposure was likely among donors, who were nominally healthy when sampled. The sample consisted of PBMCs. J is TRBJ2-7 and V is TRBV19, with a weak D call TRBD2 (5 bases). The receptor's source is a man in his late teens or twenties in good health and CMV-seronegative. CDR3 region: CASSKPGSSYEQYF. The CDR3 DNA reads TGTGCCAGTAGTAAACCGGGGTCCAGCTACGAGCAGTACTTC. Using reference TRBV19 and TRBJ2-7 for the parts outside the CDR3, the full variable domain is DGGITQSPKYLFRKEGQNVTLSCEQNLNHDAMYWYRQDPGQGLRLIYYSQIVNDFQKGDIAEGYSVSREKKESFPLTVTSAQKNPTAFYLCASSKPGSSYEQYFGPGTRLTVT.